This T cell receptor beta chain was sequenced in a study of shared clonotypes between healthy human individuals. The study, taken as a whole, reports: A few donors had roughly 5.2% of their naive CD4 clonotypes in common. Donor scarcity curtailed the genetic and exposure-history diversity represented herein.

Data came from immunoSEQ multiplex PCR; TCRdb stores just in-frame clones and leaves some out. The sample consists of 2 million to 2.5 million clones, almost 96% of them appearing once. Germline V lookup: CDR1 KGHSY, CDR2 FQNENV. The CDR3 loop spans 14 amino acids. V was cut by 1 base and J by 3 bases, with 7 bases left in between. Remarks on this clone: The antigen remains undetermined.

The rearrangement uses TRBV16 and TRBJ2-1; D is possibly TRBD2 (6 bases). Specimen: naive CD4+ T cells sorted from blood. Subset of the sample: CD45RA+ positively selected. The TCR comes from a man between 18 and 35 years old in good health. The CDR3 coding sequence is TGTGCCAGCAGCCAATATAGCGGCTACAATGAGCAGTTCTTC. Translated, it gives CASSQYSGYNEQFF.